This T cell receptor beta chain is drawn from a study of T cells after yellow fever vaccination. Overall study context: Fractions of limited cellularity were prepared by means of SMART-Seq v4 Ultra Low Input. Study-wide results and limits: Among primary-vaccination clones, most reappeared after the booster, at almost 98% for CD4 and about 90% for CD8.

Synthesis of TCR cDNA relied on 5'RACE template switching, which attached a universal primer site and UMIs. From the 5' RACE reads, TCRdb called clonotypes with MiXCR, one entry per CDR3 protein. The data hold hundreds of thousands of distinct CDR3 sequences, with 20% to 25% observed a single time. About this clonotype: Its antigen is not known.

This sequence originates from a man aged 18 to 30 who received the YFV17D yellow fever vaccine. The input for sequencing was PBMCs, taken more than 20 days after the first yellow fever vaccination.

The CDR3 DNA is TGTGCCAGCAGTTACGGCCTAGCGGACACCGGGGAGCTGTTTTTT. This translates into CASSYGLADTGELFF. The rearrangement joins TRBV6-2 or TRBV6-3 to TRBJ2-2; 7 bases line up with TRBD2. The ends lost 2 bases at V and 3 bases at J; junction bases unmatched: 3. The CDR3 covers 15 residues. Germline V CDR1 and CDR2: MNHEY, SVGEGT.